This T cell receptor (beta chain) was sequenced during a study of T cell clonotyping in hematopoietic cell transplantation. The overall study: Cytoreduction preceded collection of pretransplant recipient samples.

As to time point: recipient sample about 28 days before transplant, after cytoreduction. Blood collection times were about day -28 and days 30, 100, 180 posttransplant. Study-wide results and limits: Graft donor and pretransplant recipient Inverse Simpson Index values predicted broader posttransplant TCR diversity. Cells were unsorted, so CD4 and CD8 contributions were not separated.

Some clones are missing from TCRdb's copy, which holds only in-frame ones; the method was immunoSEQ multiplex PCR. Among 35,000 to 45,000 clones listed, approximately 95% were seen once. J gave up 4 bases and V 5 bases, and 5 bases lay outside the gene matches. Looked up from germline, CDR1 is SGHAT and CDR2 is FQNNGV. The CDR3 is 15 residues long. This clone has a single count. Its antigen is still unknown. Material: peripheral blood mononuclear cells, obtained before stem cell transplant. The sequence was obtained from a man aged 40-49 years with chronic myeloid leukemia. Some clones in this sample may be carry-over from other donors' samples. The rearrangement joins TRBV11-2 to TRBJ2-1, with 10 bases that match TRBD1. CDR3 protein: CASSPGQGTYNEQFF. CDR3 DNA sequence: TGTGCCAGCAGCCCGGGACAGGGGACGTACAATGAGCAGTTCTTC.